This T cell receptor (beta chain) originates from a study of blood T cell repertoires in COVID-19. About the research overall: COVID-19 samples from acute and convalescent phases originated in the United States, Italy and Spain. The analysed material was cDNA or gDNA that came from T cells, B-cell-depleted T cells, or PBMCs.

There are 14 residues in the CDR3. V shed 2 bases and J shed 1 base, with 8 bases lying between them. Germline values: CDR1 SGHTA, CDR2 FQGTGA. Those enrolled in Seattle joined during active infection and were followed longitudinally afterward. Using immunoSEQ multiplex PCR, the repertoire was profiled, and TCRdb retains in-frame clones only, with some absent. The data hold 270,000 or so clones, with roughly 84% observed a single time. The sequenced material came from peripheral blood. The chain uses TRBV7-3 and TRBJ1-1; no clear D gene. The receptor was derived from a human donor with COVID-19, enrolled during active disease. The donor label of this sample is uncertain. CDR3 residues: CASSLSGPNTEAFF. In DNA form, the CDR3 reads TGTGCCAGCAGCTTATCAGGCCCGAACACTGAAGCTTTCTTT.